This T cell receptor beta chain was documented in a study of blood T cell repertoires in COVID-19. As for the study in general: Spain, Italy and the United States supplied samples that represented acute and convalescent COVID-19.

The CDR3 has 14 residues. Per germline, CDR1 SGHVS and CDR2 FQNEAQ. The germline V and J ends were trimmed by 1 base and 4 bases, with 8 bases remaining between them. In the authors' methods: For nucleated cells, counts were estimated from reference gene primer amplification. TCRdb's table, derived via immunoSEQ multiplex PCR, lists solely in-frame clones and lacks some. D and trimming come from the DNA, and the V and J calls and clone size come from that table. The table records 120,000 or so clones, roughly four fifths of them present only once. The specimen was peripheral blood. V usage is TRBV7-8 and J usage is TRBJ1-5; D is perhaps TRBD1 (6 bases). This sequence originates from a young man with COVID-19, enrolled during active disease. The CDR3 region has the DNA TGTGCCAGCAGCTTAGGGCAGGGGAATCAGCCCCAGCATTTT. It codes for CASSLGQGNQPQHF. The full variable domain, completed using reference TRBV7-8 and TRBJ1-5, is GAGVSQSPRYKVAKRGQDVALRCDPISGHVSLFWYQQALGQGPEFLTYFQNEAQLDKSGLPSDRFFAERPEGSVSTLKIQRTQQEDSAVYLCASSLGQGNQPQHFGDGTRLSIL.